Following are 8 T cell receptor beta chains from one sample sequenced in a study of post-analysis software for immune sequencing data. Findings and caveats of the study: Among roughly 5 TRBV segments more frequent in patients than controls were TRBV5-6, TRBV5-1 and TRBV20-1.

TCR beta cDNA libraries had unique molecular identifiers. Via MiXCR, TCRdb re-called the PCR reads, giving one row per CDR3 protein. The sample contains about 800,000 distinct CDR3 sequences, about 27% of which appear only once. Their antigen targets remain unknown. Sequencing input: blood. These receptors were collected from a girl aged 10 to 17 with multiple sclerosis.

In its sample, this clonotype was seen a few times. This chain links TRBV7-6 with TRBJ2-5, with D tentatively TRBD1 (6 bases). CDR1 SGHVS and CDR2 FNYEAQ come from the germline V gene. Trimming shortened V by 5 bases and J by 6 bases, and 22 bases separated the two germline ends. CDR3 size: 16 residues. The CDR3 region is CASSPLSGAGAKTQYF. CDR3 in DNA: TGTGCCAGCAGCCCCCTCTCCGGGGCAGGGGCAAAGACCCAGTACTTC. The variable domain in full, with the rest retrieved from reference TRBV7-6 and TRBJ2-5, is GAGVSQSPRYKVTKRGQDVALRCDPISGHVSLYWYRQALGQGPEFLTYFNYEAQQDKSGLPNDRFSAERPEGSISTLTIQRTEQRDSAMYRCASSPLSGAGAKTQYFGPGTRLLVL.

The chain combines TRBV28 with TRBJ2-7, with 7 bases aligning to TRBD2. Germline V CDR1 and CDR2: MDHEN, SYDVKM. V shed 5 bases, J shed 5 bases, and the junction held 3 bases outside the gene matches. CDR3 size: 12 residues. The CDR3 spells CASSGRGDEQYF. The CDR3 nucleotides are TGTGCCAGCAGTGGGAGGGGAGACGAGCAGTACTTC. The full variable domain, its missing parts supplied by reference TRBV28 and TRBJ2-7, is DVKVTQSSRYLVKRTGEKVFLECVQDMDHENMFWYRQDPGLGLRLIYFSYDVKMKEKGDIPEGYSVSREKKERFSLILESASTNQTSMYLCASSGRGDEQYFGPGTRLTVT.

The chain recombines TRBV7-2 with TRBJ2-3, with D perhaps assigned TRBD1 or TRBD2 (5 bases each). V was shortened by 5 bases and J by 8 bases, with 14 bases between the two germline ends. Germline assignment: CDR1 SGHTA and CDR2 FQGNSA. The CDR3 is 13 residues long. The CDR3 is CASSTTGLGTQYF. The CDR3 region has the DNA TGTGCCAGCAGCACTACAGGACTGGGTACGCAGTATTTT.

This clonotype was observed a handful of times. The rearrangement links TRBV24-1 to TRBJ2-5; unclear D gene. The J call may be faulty, since TRBJ2-7 better matches the DNA end. Germline-derived CDR1 and CDR2 are KGHDR and SFDVKD. The CDR3 totals 12 residues. The CDR3 here is CATSDPPGEQYF. DNA for the CDR3: TGTGCCACCAGTGATCCCCCTGGCGAGCAGTACTTC.

This clonotype was seen a handful of times. V gene TRBV6-5 combines with J gene TRBJ1-5, with unresolved D. The germline gives CDR1 MNHEY, CDR2 SVGAGI. This CDR3 has 16 residues. Trimming took off 7 bases at V and 0 bases at J, with 16 bases between the two ends. The CDR3 DNA reads as TGTGCCAGCATTATACAGAATTGCTATAGCAATCAGCCCCAGCATTTT. It is translated as CASIIQNCYSNQPQHF.

This clonotype was found a few times. This chain links TRBV24-1 with TRBJ2-5; D uncertain. CDR1 and CDR2 (germline): KGHDR, SFDVKD. The CDR3 length is 12 residues. V was clipped by 0 bases and J by 5 bases, with 3 bases between them. The chain's CDR3 is CATSDLGETQYF. The DNA for the CDR3 is TGTGCCACCAGTGATTTGGGCGAGACCCAGTACTTC.

The gene calls are TRBV3-1 and TRBJ1-2; 9 bases match TRBD1. The CDR3 runs 13 residues. Trimming took 7 bases from V and 7 from J; bases not matched to a gene: 7. CDR1 and CDR2 (germline): LGHDT, YNNKEL (reference sequence). The CDR3 is CASNLQGAGGYTF. The CDR3 nucleotides are TGTGCCAGCAACCTACAGGGGGCTGGTGGCTACACCTTC.

CDR3 nucleotide sequence: TGTGCCAGCAGCGTAGCTCCTAGCGGGGCCAAAGAGACCCAGTACTTC. Protein: CASSVAPSGAKETQYF. V usage is TRBV9 and J usage is TRBJ2-5; 9 bases match TRBD2. In germline, CDR1 is SGDLS, CDR2 YYNGEE. After removal of 0 bases from V and 3 bases from J, the junction contained 6 bases not matched to a gene. This CDR3 comprises 16 residues.